Sequencing of this T cell receptor (beta chain) was carried out in a study of T cell responses to AZD1222 COVID-19 vaccine. TCRdb's table, derived via immunoSEQ multiplex PCR, lists solely in-frame clones and lacks some. Altogether 150,000 to 200,000 clones are present, around nine tenths being singletons, with the ten largest covering about 3.5%. The receptor was isolated from an adult who received the MenACWY meningococcal vaccine as a control. The sample in question was peripheral blood, obtained 28 days after the second dose of the MenACWY control vaccine.

The CDR3 sequence is CASTFTSGSSNEQFF. The CDR3 DNA reads as TGTGCCAGCACTTTTACTAGCGGGAGTTCCAATGAGCAGTTCTTC. This chain joins TRBV11-1 and TRBJ2-1; 11 bases map to TRBD2. CDR1 is SGHAT, CDR2 FQDESV, per germline (reference sequence). CDR3 length equals 15 residues. After removal of 7 bases from V and 6 bases from J, the junction contained 8 bases not matched to a gene.